Shown below are 27 T cell receptor beta chains from a single sample sequenced in a study of control samples from healthy donors and cancer patients. Profiled with immunoSEQ multiplex PCR; TCRdb holds only in-frame clones, not every one. The sample shows about 60,000 clones, roughly 95% of them seen only once. Sequences were obtained from blood. These receptors all stem from a woman under 30 in good health.

The rearrangement joins TRBV19 to TRBJ1-3; weak D call: TRBD1 (5 bases). Between the trimmed V and J ends, which lost 3 bases and 2 bases, there was a span of 8 bases. The germline gives CDR1 LNHDA, CDR2 SQIVND (reference sequence). This CDR3 has 14 amino acids. CDR3 sequence (DNA): TGTGCCAGTAGTATTGGCAGGGCTGGAAACACCATATATTTT. Translating gives CASSIGRAGNTIYF.

This clone showed up just once. The chain recombines TRBV10-1 with TRBJ1-2; D remains ambiguous. With 10 bases removed from V and 9 bases from J, the gap between germline ends came to 18 bases. The CDR3 runs to 12 residues. The germline V gene encodes CDR1 WNHNN and CDR2 SYGVQD (reference sequence). CDR3 residues: CAKPLVGQSYTF. For the CDR3, the DNA is TGCGCCAAGCCCCTCGTCGGGCAGAGCTACACCTTC.

V gene TRBV28 combines with J gene TRBJ1-2, with D unresolved. The CDR3 contains 14 residues. Trimming removed 1 base at V and 5 bases at J, with 11 bases between. Germline V gene sequence: CDR1 MDHEN, CDR2 SYDVKM. CDR3 sequence reads: CASSLSPADYGYTF. DNA for the CDR3: TGTGCCAGCAGTTTATCCCCGGCCGATTATGGCTACACCTTC.

The chain combines TRBV7-9 with TRBJ2-7; TRBD1 aligns across 8 bases. V shed 2 bases, J shed 3 bases, and the junction held 3 bases outside the gene matches. The length of the CDR3 is 14 residues. CDR1 is SEHNR and CDR2 is FQNEAQ in the germline V gene (reference sequence). CDR3 amino acids: CASSLQGADYEQYF. For the CDR3, the DNA is TGTGCCAGCAGCTTACAGGGGGCTGACTACGAGCAGTACTTC.

Of note for this clone: At the DNA level, this CDR3 is encoded by other sequences in the same sample as well. This sequence joins TRBV9 and TRBJ2-5; 11 nucleotides line up with TRBD1. The CDR3 has 17 amino acids. J lost 5 bases, V lost 3 bases, and 12 bases had no gene match. CDR1 and CDR2 (germline): SGDLS, YYNGEE. CDR3 sequence: CASSGTSGQGDQETQYF. The DNA for the CDR3 is TGTGCCAGCAGCGGAACTTCGGGACAGGGGGATCAGGAGACCCAGTACTTC.

The chain has TRBV15 and TRBJ2-3, with D perhaps assigned TRBD1 or TRBD2 (5 bases each). This CDR3 contains 18 residues. Germline V CDR1 and CDR2: LNHNV, YYDKDF (reference sequence). With 0 bases removed from V and 2 bases from J, the gap between germline ends came to 18 bases. This CDR3 is CATSREGPIRGYTDTQYF. In DNA, the CDR3 is TGTGCCACCAGCAGAGAGGGACCGATCCGAGGGTACACAGATACGCAGTATTTT.

The chain carries TRBV7-2 and TRBJ1-1; tentatively, D is TRBD1 (5 bases). The CDR3 spans 15 residues. The ends were cut back, 1 base at V and 2 bases at J, with 11 bases in the middle. CDR1 and CDR2 (germline): SGHTA, FQGNSA. In DNA, the CDR3 is TGTGCCAGCAGCTTAGTTGGGGCAGGAAACACTGAAGCTTTCTTT. As protein: CASSLVGAGNTEAFF.

A few counts support this clone. The gene calls are TRBV9 and TRBJ1-6, with D tentatively TRBD1 (6 bases). This CDR3 is built from 14 residues. Germline values: CDR1 SGDLS, CDR2 YYNGEE. Trimming took off 3 bases at V and 7 bases at J, with 11 bases between the two ends. In nucleotides, the CDR3 is TGTGCCAGCAGCGCACGACAGGCGAATTCACCCCTCCACTTT. As protein: CASSARQANSPLHF.

This clone was observed a single time. The genes are TRBV21-1 and TRBJ2-3; the D call TRBD1 from the table was never checked on the DNA. TRBV21-1 is classified as a pseudogene. This CDR3 is 16 amino acids long. CDR3 loop: CASSKGTGEGEDTQYF. CDR3 nucleotides: TGTGCCAGCAGCAAAGGGACAGGCGAGGGGGAAGATACGCAGTATTTT.

CDR3 in DNA: TGCGCCAGCAGCTTGGCGTTAGTGACAGGGGGCTTCAAGGTTGGCTACACCTTC. It encodes CASSLALVTGGFKVGYTF. The chain joins TRBV5-1 to TRBJ1-2; TRBD1 aligns across 10 bases. The CDR3 is 18 amino acids. V lost 0 bases, J lost 7 bases, and 15 bases stayed unmatched. CDR1 is SGHRS, CDR2 YFSETQ, per germline.

The chain has TRBV15 and TRBJ1-1; D possibly corresponds to TRBD1 (5 bases). Deletions cut 8 bases from V and 0 bases from J, with 13 bases between. Germline assignment: CDR1 LNHNV and CDR2 YYDKDF (reference sequence). This CDR3 region has 14 residues. CDR3 region: CATLNRSLNTEAFF. The CDR3 DNA follows: TGTGCCACCCTGAACAGGTCATTGAACACTGAAGCTTTCTTT.

The rearrangement uses TRBV5-1 and TRBJ2-6; TRBD1 agrees at 8 bases. With V trimmed by 1 base and J by 2 bases, 8 bases remained unmatched. The CDR3 spans 18 residues. The germline V gene has CDR1 SGHRS and CDR2 YFSETQ. Here the CDR3 reads CASSLTGQGTPGANVLTF. The CDR3 coding sequence is TGCGCCAGCAGCTTGACCGGACAGGGTACCCCTGGGGCCAACGTCCTGACTTTC.

The V call is TRBV9, the J call TRBJ2-5; possibly TRBD1 or TRBD2 for D (5 bases each). The V gene lost 4 bases and the J gene lost 3 bases, with 19 bases spanning the gap. CDR3 length: 16 amino acids. From germline, CDR1 is SGDLS and CDR2 YYNGEE. The CDR3 here is CASSPHSRDREETQYF. For the CDR3, the DNA is TGTGCCAGCAGCCCCCACTCCCGGGACCGCGAAGAGACCCAGTACTTC. Combining the CDR3 with reference TRBV9 and TRBJ2-5 gives the whole variable domain DSGVTQTPKHLITATGQRVTLRCSPRSGDLSVYWYQQSLDQGLQFLIQYYNGEERAKGNILERFSAQQFPDLHSELNLSSLELGDSALYFCASSPHSRDREETQYFGPGTRLLVL.

The V call is TRBV27, the J call TRBJ2-7; maybe TRBD2 (6 bases). Trimming removed 6 bases at V and 3 bases at J, with 12 bases between. The CDR3 loop spans 13 amino acids. Germline-derived CDR1 and CDR2 are MNHEY and SMNVEV (reference sequence). The DNA of the CDR3 is TGTGCCAGCAGGCGGGGCAACGGCTACGAGCAGTACTTC. This sequence encodes CASRRGNGYEQYF.

The chain uses TRBV27 and TRBJ2-7; the D is unclear. Germline CDR1 MNHEY, CDR2 SMNVEV (reference sequence). CDR3 length equals 12 residues. V was trimmed by 2 bases and J by 2 bases, leaving 4 bases between them. The CDR3 sequence: CASSLLPYEQYF. CDR3 nucleotides: TGTGCCAGCAGTTTACTTCCCTACGAGCAGTACTTC.

About this clone itself: Germline and junction disagree at one end, which may indicate a read error. The CDR3 region has the DNA TGCAGCGCTCTAGCGGGGGGGCCAGGGATCTTC. Translating gives CSALAGGPGIF. This chain joins TRBV29-1 and TRBJ2-1; 12 nucleotides line up with TRBD2. CDR3 length: 11 residues. Germline V lookup: CDR1 SQVTM, CDR2 ANQGSEA.

V and J are TRBV4-1 and TRBJ1-2; 10 bases match TRBD1. Germline CDR1 reads MGHRA; CDR2 reads YSYEKL. The CDR3 runs to 14 residues. V was clipped by 4 bases and J by 3 bases; unmatched bases: 2. CDR3 DNA: TGCGCCAGCAGCCTCGGACAGGGGGACTATGGCTACACCTTC. Translation gives CASSLGQGDYGYTF.

This chain links TRBV7-6 with TRBJ1-5; D possibly corresponds to TRBD1 (5 bases). Germline CDR1 reads SGHVS; CDR2 reads FNYEAQ. This CDR3 is 15 amino acids long. Trimming removed 1 base at V and 6 bases at J, with 13 bases between. The chain's CDR3 is CASSLGVGGSQPQHF. CDR3 nucleotide sequence: TGTGCCAGCAGCTTAGGAGTGGGGGGAAGTCAGCCCCAGCATTTT.

V and J are TRBV6-6 and TRBJ2-7; 7 bases agree with TRBD1. Germline V gene sequence: CDR1 MNHNY, CDR2 SVGAGI (reference sequence). The CDR3 extends over 13 amino acids. The trim removed 6 bases at V and 4 bases at J, leaving 6 bases unmatched. CDR3 sequence reads: CASSWDSKYEQYF. The CDR3 region has the DNA TGTGCCAGCAGCTGGGACAGTAAATACGAGCAGTACTTC.

The genes are TRBV3-1 (or the pseudogene TRBV3-2) and TRBJ1-2; D perhaps matches TRBD1 (6 bases). The CDR3 totals 15 residues. Germline loops: CDR1 LGHDT, CDR2 YNNKEL (reference sequence). Trimming pared 6 bases from V and 3 bases from J, leaving 17 bases between. The CDR3 loop is CASRQQDSVYYGYTF. In nucleotides, the CDR3 is TGTGCCAGCAGACAGCAGGACAGCGTTTACTATGGCTACACCTTC.

The chain has TRBV7-3 and TRBJ1-1; possibly TRBD1 for D (6 bases). This CDR3 spans 13 amino acids. Trimming took off 4 bases at V and 2 bases at J, with 8 bases between the two ends. Germline V gene sequence: CDR1 SGHTA, CDR2 FQGTGA. CDR3 DNA: TGTGCCAGCAGCTCGGACAGCAACACTGAAGCTTTCTTT. Translating it yields CASSSDSNTEAFF.

The genes are TRBV24-1 and TRBJ1-4; 7 nucleotides align to TRBD1. The CDR3 sequence is 13 residues long. Germline V gene data show CDR1 as KGHDR and CDR2 as SFDVKD. The V gene end was trimmed by 7 bases and the J gene end by 7 bases; junction bases not matched to a gene: 5. The CDR3 nucleotides read TGTGCCACCAGGGGCAGGGGGAGTGAAAAACTGTTTTTT. Translation: CATRGRGSEKLFF.

The chain couples TRBV18 to TRBJ2-5; maybe TRBD1 (6 bases). Trimming cost V 1 base and J 5 bases, with 11 bases left between them. The CDR3 is 14 amino acids. The germline V gene encodes CDR1 KGHSH and CDR2 LQKENI. CDR3 DNA: TGTGCCAGCTCACCACAATCAGGGGAGGAGACCCAGTACTTC. It translates to CASSPQSGEETQYF.

This chain joins TRBV4-1 and TRBJ2-2; D is undetermined. The germline V gene has CDR1 MGHRA and CDR2 YSYEKL. Trimming stripped 6 bases from V and 1 base from J, with 3 bases between. CDR3 size: 12 residues. The CDR3, as DNA: TGCGCCAGCAGAGAGAACACCGGGGAGCTGTTTTTT. This translates into CASRENTGELFF.

V gene TRBV14 combines with J gene TRBJ2-7; no reliable D call. CDR1 SGHDN and CDR2 FVKESK come from the germline V gene. The CDR3 length is 14 residues. Trimming cost V 3 bases and J 3 bases, with 12 bases left between them. The CDR3, as DNA: TGTGCCAGCAGCCACCAAGGACGTTACTACGAGCAGTACTTC. Its protein is CASSHQGRYYEQYF.

The J gene is TRBJ1-6, the V gene TRBV7-2, with D tentatively TRBD1 (5 bases). The CDR3 is made up of 15 amino acids. Germline values: CDR1 SGHTA, CDR2 FQGNSA. V dropped 5 bases and J dropped 7 bases, with 15 bases sitting between them. The CDR3 bases are TGTGCCAGCAGCCCTAGGGGCTACCCGAATTCACCCCTCCACTTT. This encodes CASSPRGYPNSPLHF.

In DNA form, the CDR3 reads TGTGCCAGCAGTTACGAAGGGGGCGCGGGTGGCTACACCTTC. It specifies CASSYEGGAGGYTF. This chain joins TRBV6-5 and TRBJ1-2; TRBD1 agrees at 7 bases. CDR1 is MNHEY, CDR2 SVGAGI, per germline. After removal of 2 bases from V and 7 bases from J, the junction contained 7 bases not matched to a gene. This CDR3 is 14 amino acids long.